The entry that follows covers one T cell receptor beta chain sequence. Its antigen remains unknown. Assay used: immunoSEQ multiplex PCR; TCRdb lists only in-frame clones, some missing. This sample has more than 150,000 clones; over 65% occur once, and the top ten carry around 6.7%. V was cut by 5 bases and J by 4 bases, with 12 bases left in between. This CDR3 region has 13 residues. The germline V gene has CDR1 LNHDA and CDR2 SQIVND (reference sequence). The data belong to a study of cytomegalovirus exposure and HLA in healthy donors. Study results and limitations: The classifier reportedly diagnosed cytomegalovirus status with high specificity and sensitivity. Cytomegalovirus-associated status was assigned to approximately 160 TCR beta chains.

Sequenced sample: PBMCs. The gene calls are TRBV19 and TRBJ2-7; D is ambiguous. This TCR came from a man aged 18 to 30 in good health and CMV-seropositive. The CDR3 DNA reads as TGTGCCAGTAGTGCCAGTCCAGATTACGAGCAGTACTTC. Translating it yields CASSASPDYEQYF.